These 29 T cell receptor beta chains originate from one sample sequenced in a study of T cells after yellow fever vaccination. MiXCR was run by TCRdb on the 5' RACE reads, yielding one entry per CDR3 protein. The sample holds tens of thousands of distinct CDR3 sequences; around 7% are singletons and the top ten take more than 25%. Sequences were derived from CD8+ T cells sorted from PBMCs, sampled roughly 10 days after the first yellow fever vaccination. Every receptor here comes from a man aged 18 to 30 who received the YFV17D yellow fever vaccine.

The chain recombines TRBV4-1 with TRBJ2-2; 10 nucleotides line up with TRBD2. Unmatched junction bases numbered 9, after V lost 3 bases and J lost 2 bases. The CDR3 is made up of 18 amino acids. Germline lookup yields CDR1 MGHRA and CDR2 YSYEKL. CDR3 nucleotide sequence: TGCGCCAGCAGCCACCCTCTTACTAGCGGGGAAAACACCGGGGAGCTGTTTTTT. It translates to CASSHPLTSGENTGELFF.

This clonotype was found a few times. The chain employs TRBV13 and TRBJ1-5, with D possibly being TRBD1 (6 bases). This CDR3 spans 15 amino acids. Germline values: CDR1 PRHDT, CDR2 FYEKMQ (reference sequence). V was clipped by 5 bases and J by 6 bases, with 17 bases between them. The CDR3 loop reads CASSRGRGGVQPQHF. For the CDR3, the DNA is TGTGCCAGCAGCCGAGGTAGGGGGGGAGTTCAGCCCCAGCATTTT.

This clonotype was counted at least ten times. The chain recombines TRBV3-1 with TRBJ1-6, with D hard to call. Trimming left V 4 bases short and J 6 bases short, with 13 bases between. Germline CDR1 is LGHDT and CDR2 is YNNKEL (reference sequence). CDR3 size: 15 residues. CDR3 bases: TGTGCCAGCAGCCCGCGGCCCACAAGTAATTCACCCCTCCACTTT. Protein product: CASSPRPTSNSPLHF.

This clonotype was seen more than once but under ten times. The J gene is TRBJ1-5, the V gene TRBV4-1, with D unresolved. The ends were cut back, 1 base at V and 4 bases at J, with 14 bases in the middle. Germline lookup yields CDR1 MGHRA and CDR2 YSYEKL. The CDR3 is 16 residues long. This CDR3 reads CASSQASSLRNQPQHF. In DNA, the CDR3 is TGCGCCAGCAGCCAAGCGTCCTCGCTCAGGAATCAGCCCCAGCATTTT.

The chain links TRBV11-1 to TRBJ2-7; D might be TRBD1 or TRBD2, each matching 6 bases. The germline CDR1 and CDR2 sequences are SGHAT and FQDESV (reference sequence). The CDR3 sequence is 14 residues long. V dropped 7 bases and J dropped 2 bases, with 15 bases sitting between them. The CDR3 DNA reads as TGTGCCAGCACCCGAAACGGGGGCCCCTACGAGCAGTACTTC. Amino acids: CASTRNGGPYEQYF. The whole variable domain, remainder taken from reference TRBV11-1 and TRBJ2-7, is EAEVAQSPRYKITEKSQAVAFWCDPISGHATLYWYRQILGQGPELLVQFQDESVVDDSQLPKDRFSAERLKGVDSTLKIQPAELGDSAMYLCASTRNGGPYEQYFGPGTRLTVT.

CDR3 DNA: TGTGCCAGCGATCGGGGGGGCGGGGGCATGTACAATGAGCAGTTCTTC. The encoded protein is CASDRGGGGMYNEQFF. This chain joins TRBV7-9 and TRBJ2-1; 8 nucleotides match TRBD2. This CDR3 has 16 residues. Trimming took 8 bases from V and 4 from J; bases not matched to a gene: 13. Germline V gene lookup returns CDR1 SEHNR and CDR2 FQNEAQ (reference sequence).

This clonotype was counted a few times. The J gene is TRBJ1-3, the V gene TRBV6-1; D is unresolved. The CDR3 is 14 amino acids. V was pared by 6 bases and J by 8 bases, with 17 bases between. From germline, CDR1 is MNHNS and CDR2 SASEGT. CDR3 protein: CASSLSELADTIYF. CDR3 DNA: TGTGCCAGCAGCCTCAGTGAGCTGGCAGACACCATATATTTT.

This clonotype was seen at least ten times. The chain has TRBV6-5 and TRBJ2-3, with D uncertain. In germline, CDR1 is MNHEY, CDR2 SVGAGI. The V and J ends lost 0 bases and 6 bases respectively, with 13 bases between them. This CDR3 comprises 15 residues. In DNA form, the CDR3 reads TGTGCCAGCAGTTACTCGACCCCGCCCCCGGATACGCAGTATTTT. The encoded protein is CASSYSTPPPDTQYF.

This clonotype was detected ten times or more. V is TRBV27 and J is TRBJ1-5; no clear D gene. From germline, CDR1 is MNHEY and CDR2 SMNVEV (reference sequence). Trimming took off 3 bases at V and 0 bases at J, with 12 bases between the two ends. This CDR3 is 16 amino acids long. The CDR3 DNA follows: TGTGCCAGCAGTTTGTTTGGTACAGCTAGCAATCAGCCCCAGCATTTT. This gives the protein CASSLFGTASNQPQHF.

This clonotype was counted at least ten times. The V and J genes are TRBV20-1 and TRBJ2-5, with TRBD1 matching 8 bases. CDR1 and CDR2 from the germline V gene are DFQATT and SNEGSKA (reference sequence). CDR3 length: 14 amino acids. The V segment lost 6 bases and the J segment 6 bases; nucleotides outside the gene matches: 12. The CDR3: CSAPGQEGDQTQYF. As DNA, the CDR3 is TGCAGTGCCCCGGGACAGGAGGGCGATCAGACCCAGTACTTC.

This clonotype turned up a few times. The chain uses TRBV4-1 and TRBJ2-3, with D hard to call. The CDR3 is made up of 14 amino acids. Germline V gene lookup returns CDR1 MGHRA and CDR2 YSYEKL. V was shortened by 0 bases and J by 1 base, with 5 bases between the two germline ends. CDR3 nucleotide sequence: TGCGCCAGCAGCCAAGAAGATGGCACAGATACGCAGTATTTT. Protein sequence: CASSQEDGTDTQYF.

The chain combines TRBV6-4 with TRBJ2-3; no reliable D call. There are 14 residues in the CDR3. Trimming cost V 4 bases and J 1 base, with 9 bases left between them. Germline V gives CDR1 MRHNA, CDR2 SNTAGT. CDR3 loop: CASSAIGGTDTQYF. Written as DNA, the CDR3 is TGTGCCAGCAGTGCGATTGGGGGCACAGATACGCAGTATTTT.

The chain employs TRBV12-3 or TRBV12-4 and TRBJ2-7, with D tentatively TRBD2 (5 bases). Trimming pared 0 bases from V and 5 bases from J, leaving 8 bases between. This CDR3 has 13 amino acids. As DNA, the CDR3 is TGTGCCAGCAGTTTAGCGCTGAGGGACGAGCAGTACGTC. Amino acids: CASSLALRDEQYV.

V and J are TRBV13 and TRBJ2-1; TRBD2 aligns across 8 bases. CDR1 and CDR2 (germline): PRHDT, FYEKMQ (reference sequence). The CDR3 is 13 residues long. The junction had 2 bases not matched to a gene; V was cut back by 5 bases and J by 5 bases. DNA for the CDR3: TGTGCCAGCAGCACGGGGGGGGACAATGAGCAGTTCTTC. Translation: CASSTGGDNEQFF.

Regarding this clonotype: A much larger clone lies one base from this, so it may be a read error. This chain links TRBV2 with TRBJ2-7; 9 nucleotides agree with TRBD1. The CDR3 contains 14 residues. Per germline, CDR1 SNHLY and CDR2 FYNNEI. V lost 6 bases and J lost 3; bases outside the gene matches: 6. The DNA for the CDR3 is TGTGCCAGCAGCGACCGGGACAGGGACTACGAGCAGTACTTC. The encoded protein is CASSDRDRDYEQYF.

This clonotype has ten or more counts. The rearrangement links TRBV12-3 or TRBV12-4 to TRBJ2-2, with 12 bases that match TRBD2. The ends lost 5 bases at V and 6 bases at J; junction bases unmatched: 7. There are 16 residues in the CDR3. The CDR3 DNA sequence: TGTGCCAGCAGTCCTACTAGCGGGAGGAGCGCCGGGGAGCTGTTTTTT. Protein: CASSPTSGRSAGELFF.

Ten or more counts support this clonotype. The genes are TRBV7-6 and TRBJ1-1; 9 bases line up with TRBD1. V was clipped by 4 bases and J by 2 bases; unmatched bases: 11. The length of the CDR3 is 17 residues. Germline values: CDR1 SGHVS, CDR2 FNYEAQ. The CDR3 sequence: CASSSDGQGYGNTEAFF. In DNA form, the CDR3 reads TGTGCCAGCAGCTCAGACGGACAGGGGTACGGAAACACTGAAGCTTTCTTT.

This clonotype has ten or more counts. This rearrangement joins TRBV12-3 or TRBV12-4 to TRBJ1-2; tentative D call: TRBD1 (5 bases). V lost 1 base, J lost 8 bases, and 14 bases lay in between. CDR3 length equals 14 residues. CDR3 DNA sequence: TGTGCCAGCAGTTTAGACGGGGGGTACGGCGGCTACACCTTC. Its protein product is CASSLDGGYGGYTF.

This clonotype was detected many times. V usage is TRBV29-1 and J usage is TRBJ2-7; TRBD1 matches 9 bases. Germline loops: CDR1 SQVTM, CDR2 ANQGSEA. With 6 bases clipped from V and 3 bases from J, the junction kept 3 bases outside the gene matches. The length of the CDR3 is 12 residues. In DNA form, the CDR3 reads TGCAGCGTGAACAGGGGGCTCTACGAGCAGTACTTC. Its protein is CSVNRGLYEQYF.

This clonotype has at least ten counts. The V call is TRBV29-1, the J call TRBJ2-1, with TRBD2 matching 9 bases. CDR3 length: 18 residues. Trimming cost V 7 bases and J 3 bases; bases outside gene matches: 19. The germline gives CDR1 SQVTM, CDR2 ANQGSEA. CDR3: CSGKGDRQRGVLYNEQFF. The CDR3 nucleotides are TGCAGCGGGAAGGGGGACCGACAGCGGGGGGTCCTCTACAATGAGCAGTTCTTC.

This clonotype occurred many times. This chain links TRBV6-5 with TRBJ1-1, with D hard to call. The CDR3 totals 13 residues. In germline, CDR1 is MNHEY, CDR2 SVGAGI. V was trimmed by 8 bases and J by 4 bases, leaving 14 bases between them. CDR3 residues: CASGPSLLTEAFF. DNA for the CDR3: TGTGCCAGCGGGCCGTCTCTTCTCACTGAAGCTTTCTTT.

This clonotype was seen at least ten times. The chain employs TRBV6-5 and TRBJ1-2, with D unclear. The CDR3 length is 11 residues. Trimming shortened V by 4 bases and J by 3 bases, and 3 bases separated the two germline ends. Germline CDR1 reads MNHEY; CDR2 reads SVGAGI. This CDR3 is CASSSYYGYTF. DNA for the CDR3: TGTGCCAGCAGTTCATACTATGGCTACACCTTC.

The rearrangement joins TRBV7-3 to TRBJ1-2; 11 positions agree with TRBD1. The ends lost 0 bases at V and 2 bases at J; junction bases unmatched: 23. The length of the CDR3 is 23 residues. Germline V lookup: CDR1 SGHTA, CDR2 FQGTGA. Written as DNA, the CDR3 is TGTGCCAGCAGCTTAACGTTTGTGAATAAAGCAGGACAGGGGGCGCCGATGAACTATGGCTACACCTTC. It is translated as CASSLTFVNKAGQGAPMNYGYTF. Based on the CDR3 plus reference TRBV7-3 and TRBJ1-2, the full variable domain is GAGVSQTPSNKVTEKGKYVELRCDPISGHTALYWYRQSLGQGPEFLIYFQGTGAADDSGLPNDRFFAVRPEGSVSTLKIQRTERGDSAVYLCASSLTFVNKAGQGAPMNYGYTFGSGTRLTVV.

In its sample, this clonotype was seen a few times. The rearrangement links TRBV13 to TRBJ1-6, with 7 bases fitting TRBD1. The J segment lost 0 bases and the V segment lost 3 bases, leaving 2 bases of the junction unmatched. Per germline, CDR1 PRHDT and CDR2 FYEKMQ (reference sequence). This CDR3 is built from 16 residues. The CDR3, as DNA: TGTGCCAGCAGCTTGAGGGACAGCTCCTATAATTCACCCCTCCACTTT. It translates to CASSLRDSSYNSPLHF.

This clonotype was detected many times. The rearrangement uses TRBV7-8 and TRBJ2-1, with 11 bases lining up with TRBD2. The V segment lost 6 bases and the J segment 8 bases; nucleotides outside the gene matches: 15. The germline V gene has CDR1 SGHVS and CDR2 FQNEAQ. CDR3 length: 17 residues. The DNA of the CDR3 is TGTGCCAGCAGTCCAACTAGCGGGGGACCACTTGGGGATGAGCAGTTCTTC. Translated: CASSPTSGGPLGDEQFF.

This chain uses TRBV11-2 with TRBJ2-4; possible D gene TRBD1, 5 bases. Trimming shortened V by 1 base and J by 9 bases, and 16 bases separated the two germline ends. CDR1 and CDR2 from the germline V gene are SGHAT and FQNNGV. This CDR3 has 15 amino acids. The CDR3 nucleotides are TGTGCCAGCAGCTTAGGAAGCAGGGTAGAGTTCATTCAGTACTTC. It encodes CASSLGSRVEFIQYF.

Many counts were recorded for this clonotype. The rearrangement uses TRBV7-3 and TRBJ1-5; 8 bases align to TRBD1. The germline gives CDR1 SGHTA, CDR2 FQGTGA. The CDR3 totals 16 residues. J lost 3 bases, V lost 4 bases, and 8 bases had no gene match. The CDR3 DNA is TGTGCCAGCAGCTGGACAGGGACACCTCCCAATCAGCCCCAGCATTTT. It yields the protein CASSWTGTPPNQPQHF.

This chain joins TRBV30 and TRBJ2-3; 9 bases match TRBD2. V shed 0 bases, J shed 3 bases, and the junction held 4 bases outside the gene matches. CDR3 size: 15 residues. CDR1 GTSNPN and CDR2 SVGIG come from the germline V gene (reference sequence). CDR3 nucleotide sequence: TGTGCCTGGAGTGTTCTAGCGGGGAGTACAGATACGCAGTATTTT. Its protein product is CAWSVLAGSTDTQYF.

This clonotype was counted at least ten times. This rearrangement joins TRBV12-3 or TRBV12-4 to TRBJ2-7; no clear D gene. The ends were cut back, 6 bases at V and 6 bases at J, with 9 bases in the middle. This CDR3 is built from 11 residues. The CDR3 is CASSPAREQYF. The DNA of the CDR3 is TGTGCCAGCAGCCCGGCCCGCGAGCAGTACTTC.